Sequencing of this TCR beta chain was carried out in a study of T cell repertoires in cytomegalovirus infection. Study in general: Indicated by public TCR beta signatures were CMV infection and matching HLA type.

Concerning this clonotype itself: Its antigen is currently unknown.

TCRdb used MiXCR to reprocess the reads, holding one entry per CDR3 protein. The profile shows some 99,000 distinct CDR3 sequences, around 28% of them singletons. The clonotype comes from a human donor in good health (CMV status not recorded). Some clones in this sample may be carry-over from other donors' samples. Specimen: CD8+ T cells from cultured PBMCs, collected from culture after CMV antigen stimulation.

Written as DNA, the CDR3 is TGTGCCAGCAGTCCCGACGGGACAGTTAGTCAGCCCCAGCATTTT. Protein: CASSPDGTVSQPQHF. The chain carries TRBV6-1 and TRBJ1-5; 7 bases agree with TRBD1. V shed 5 bases and J 6 bases; nucleotides not matched to a gene: 10. Germline values: CDR1 MNHNS, CDR2 SASEGT. This CDR3 region has 15 residues.